This entry is about one T cell receptor beta chain. The entry originates in a study of PD-L1 blockade in urothelial cancer. On the study more broadly: Prior chemotherapy ranged from 0 to 3 regimens per patient. Blood was tested 3 weeks (second dose) and 6 weeks into treatment.

Time point denoted: pretreatment peripheral blood. The CDR3 loop spans 12 amino acids. The germline V and J ends were trimmed by 3 bases and 6 bases, with 6 bases remaining between them. The germline CDR1 and CDR2 sequences are GTSNPN and SVGIG (reference sequence). Sequenced by immunoSEQ multiplex PCR; TCRdb stores in-frame clones only, minus some. Of tens of thousands of clones listed, around 87% are singletons. Sequenced here: PBMCs, sampled around atezolizumab (anti-PD-L1) treatment. The genes are TRBV30 and TRBJ1-6; D uncertain. The receptor's source is a man aged 55 to 69 with urothelial cancer. Here the CDR3 reads CAWSPVNSPLHF. The CDR3 nucleotides read TGTGCCTGGAGCCCCGTTAATTCACCCCTCCACTTT.